Presented here are 9 T cell receptor beta chains from one specimen sequenced in a study of CXCR3-negative and CXCR3-positive naive CD8 T cells (dated by TCRdb to between 2018 and 2020). What the research found in general, with its limitations: TRB CDR3s from CXCR3-positive naive cells showed higher hydrophobicity (lower Kidera factor 4), lower energy, and higher strength and volume indices than CXCR3-negative naive cells.

Sequenced on a NextSeq 550. The Human TCR Profiling Kit (MiLaboratory) was used to prepare UMI-labeled 5' RACE TRB cDNA libraries. Once TCRdb had reprocessed the reads, it stored one entry per CDR3 protein sequence and supplied no DNA. The sample has tens of thousands of distinct CDR3 sequences on record. Of the sample, around 5% falls within the top ten clones. These receptors lack a known antigen. Sequencing input: naive CXCR3+ CD8+ T cells from blood. The cell subset or site label on this specimen signifies: CD45RO-CCR7+CD27+CD95- naive CD8+ T cells expressing CXCR3 (TNR3+). These receptors originate from a human donor in good health. Some clones in this sample may be carry-over from other donors' samples.

Judged by frequency, this clonotype is medium-sized (0.01 to 0.1%). The chain combines TRBV19 with TRBJ2-3; the D call from TCRdb, TRBD1, cannot be confirmed without DNA. Per germline, CDR1 LNHDA and CDR2 SQIVND (reference sequence). The CDR3 runs 14 residues. The chain's CDR3 is CATTDFPDRDTQYF.

The genes are TRBV27 and TRBJ1-1. The CDR3 sequence is 13 residues long. Germline V gene sequence: CDR1 MNHEY, CDR2 SMNVEV (reference sequence). CDR3 sequence: CASSYLPGTEAFF.

This chain joins TRBV2 and TRBJ2-3. Germline CDR1 reads SNHLY; CDR2 reads FYNNEI. CDR3 length equals 14 residues. The CDR3 sequence is CASRAGISTDTQYF. Variable domain in full (rest from reference TRBV2 and TRBJ2-3): EPEVTQTPSHQVTQMGQEVILRCVPISNHLYFYWYRQILGQKVEFLVSFYNNEISEKSEIFDDQFSVERPDGSNFTLKIRSTKLEDSAMYFCASRAGISTDTQYFGPGTRLTVL.

The chain uses TRBV5-1 and TRBJ2-1; the D call of TRBD1 rests on TCRdb alone, since no DNA is present to check it. The CDR3 is 13 amino acids. CDR1 and CDR2 from the germline V gene are SGHRS and YFSETQ. The CDR3 reads CASSLTGDDEQFF.

The chain is built from TRBV12-3 or TRBV12-4 and TRBJ2-7; the TRBD1 assignment by TCRdb is unverifiable without DNA. This CDR3 has 15 residues. The CDR3 here is CASSLYRAGSYEQYF.

V is TRBV29-1 and J is TRBJ2-1. Per the germline V gene, CDR1 is SQVTM and CDR2 is ANQGSEA. There are 13 residues in the CDR3. The CDR3 sequence: CSVGGGTYNEQFF.

This chain connects TRBV29-1 to TRBJ2-1. The CDR3 is 13 residues long. The V gene's germline CDR1 is SQVTM and CDR2 ANQGSEA. The CDR3 loop is CSDTGSPYNEQFF.

The chain joins TRBV29-1 to TRBJ2-7; TCRdb lists TRBD1, though no DNA is available to test this call. The CDR3 sequence is 16 residues long. CDR1 SQVTM and CDR2 ANQGSEA come from the germline V gene. The CDR3: CSVEAVWDTYSYEQYF.

V and J are TRBV7-8 and TRBJ2-5. The CDR3 runs 14 residues. From germline, CDR1 is SGHVS and CDR2 FQNEAQ. CDR3 region: CASSLAGVQETQYF.